Below, 20 T cell receptor beta chains from the same sample are listed, as sequenced in a study of blood T cell repertoires in COVID-19. TCRdb's copy holds only in-frame clones and misses some; the assay was immunoSEQ multiplex PCR. The sample has some 99,000 clones, over 75% seen once; the top ten hold roughly 6.5%. Sample: peripheral blood. These receptors all come from a woman between 45 and 65 years old with acute or convalescent COVID-19.

This sequence joins TRBV27 and TRBJ2-7; D may be TRBD1 (5 bases). From germline, CDR1 is MNHEY and CDR2 SMNVEV (reference sequence). This CDR3 is built from 15 residues. V lost 3 bases, J lost 1 base, and 13 bases lay in between. The CDR3 nucleotides are TGTGCCAGCAGTTTTGGGATTGGGGCGTCCTACGAGCAGTACTTC. This translates into CASSFGIGASYEQYF.

The chain carries TRBV3-1 (or the pseudogene TRBV3-2) and TRBJ2-1, with 11 bases that match TRBD2. With V trimmed by 4 bases and J by 10 bases, 9 bases remained unmatched. Germline V gives CDR1 LGHDT, CDR2 YNNKEL (reference sequence). The CDR3 has 15 residues. CDR3 nucleotide sequence: TGTGCCAGCAGCCTTCTAGCGGGGGGTCTAGGGGAGCAGTTCTTC. This codes for CASSLLAGGLGEQFF.

This chain joins TRBV6-5 and TRBJ2-7, with TRBD1 as a possible D gene (6 bases). V was cut by 8 bases and J by 0 bases, with 11 bases left in between. CDR1 and CDR2 (germline): MNHEY, SVGAGI. The CDR3 contains 13 residues. The DNA for the CDR3 is TGTGCCAGCGCGAGGGGGTCCTCCTACGAGCAGTACTTC. Protein product: CASARGSSYEQYF.

The rearrangement joins TRBV5-1 to TRBJ2-2; weak D call: TRBD1 (6 bases). The CDR3 is made up of 15 amino acids. V was clipped by 3 bases and J by 2 bases, with 11 bases between them. Looked up from germline, CDR1 is SGHRS and CDR2 is YFSETQ. The CDR3 reads CASSYGQRNTGELFF. The DNA for the CDR3 is TGCGCCAGCAGCTACGGACAGAGAAACACCGGGGAGCTGTTTTTT.

V usage is TRBV30 and J usage is TRBJ2-7, with D uncertain. This CDR3 has 14 amino acids. Germline CDR1 and CDR2: GTSNPN and SVGIG (reference sequence). Trimming removed 2 bases at V and 5 bases at J, with 16 bases between. The CDR3 is CAWSPSPRRDEQYF. DNA for the CDR3: TGTGCCTGGAGTCCATCCCCGCGACGGGACGAGCAGTACTTC.

V and J are TRBV6-5 and TRBJ1-6; TRBD1 agrees at 11 bases. The CDR3 is 13 residues long. The germline CDR1 and CDR2 sequences are MNHEY and SVGAGI. V gave up 7 bases and J gave up 8 bases; unmatched junction bases: 1. The DNA for the CDR3 is TGTGCCAGCAAGGGACAGGGGGATTCACCCCTCCACTTT. Amino acid sequence: CASKGQGDSPLHF.

V gene TRBV7-2 combines with J gene TRBJ2-7, with 7 bases that match TRBD2. Germline assignment: CDR1 SGHTA and CDR2 FQGNSA. This CDR3 region has 12 residues. The V segment lost 5 bases and the J segment 11 bases; nucleotides outside the gene matches: 9. The CDR3 DNA is TGTGCCAGCAGCATTCCGGGACTAAGAGAGTACTTC. This translates into CASSIPGLREYF.

CDR3 sequence reads: CASSPRGQGKEKLFF. CDR3 nucleotide sequence: TGCGCCAGCAGCCCCCGGGGACAGGGGAAGGAAAAACTGTTTTTT. The genes are TRBV4-1 and TRBJ1-4; 10 bases fit TRBD1. With V trimmed by 4 bases and J by 8 bases, 7 bases remained unmatched. In germline, CDR1 is MGHRA, CDR2 YSYEKL. This CDR3 contains 15 residues.

The chain carries TRBV28 and TRBJ1-3; D not certain. Trimming pared 6 bases from V and 4 bases from J, leaving 10 bases between. The CDR3 is 13 amino acids. Germline V lookup: CDR1 MDHEN, CDR2 SYDVKM. The CDR3 DNA reads as TGTGCCAGCAGGACATCTTCAGGAAACACCATATATTTT. This gives the protein CASRTSSGNTIYF.

The genes are TRBV7-2 and TRBJ2-7, with D maybe TRBD2 (6 bases). Looked up from germline, CDR1 is SGHTA and CDR2 is FQGNSA. The CDR3 runs 15 residues. Between the trimmed V and J ends, which lost 1 base and 1 base, there was a span of 11 bases. CDR3 protein: CASSLVGTQSYEQYF. The CDR3 DNA follows: TGTGCCAGCAGCTTAGTCGGGACTCAATCCTACGAGCAGTACTTC.

V gene TRBV9 combines with J gene TRBJ1-2; a weak D match, TRBD1 (5 bases). V dropped 3 bases and J dropped 8 bases, with 14 bases sitting between them. CDR1 is SGDLS and CDR2 is YYNGEE in the germline V gene. This CDR3 has 13 residues. This CDR3 is CASSALGGGGYTF. CDR3 sequence (DNA): TGTGCCAGCAGCGCCCTGGGGGGAGGAGGCTACACCTTC.

This chain connects TRBV28 to TRBJ1-4; unclear D gene. This CDR3 is 12 amino acids long. Germline V gives CDR1 MDHEN, CDR2 SYDVKM. V was pared by 6 bases and J by 8 bases, with 10 bases between. CDR3 DNA sequence: TGTGCCAGCAGCTCGGGAGCCGAAAAACTGTTTTTT. Residues: CASSSGAEKLFF. The whole variable domain, remainder taken from reference TRBV28 and TRBJ1-4, is DVKVTQSSRYLVKRTGEKVFLECVQDMDHENMFWYRQDPGLGLRLIYFSYDVKMKEKGDIPEGYSVSREKKERFSLILESASTNQTSMYLCASSSGAEKLFFGSGTQLSVL.

In DNA form, the CDR3 reads TGTGCTAGTGGTCCCCGGGACAGCCCGGACCCCTACGAGCAGTACTTC. Its translation: CASGPRDSPDPYEQYF. V gene TRBV12-5 combines with J gene TRBJ2-7; 7 nucleotides align to TRBD1. The V and J ends lost 5 bases and 2 bases, in that order; junction bases with no gene match: 12. This CDR3 region has 16 residues. Germline loops: CDR1 LGHNT, CDR2 FRNRAP.

The rearrangement links TRBV5-1 to TRBJ2-3; 7 bases fit TRBD1. After removal of 1 base from V and 7 bases from J, the junction contained 15 bases not matched to a gene. The length of the CDR3 is 17 residues. Per the germline V gene, CDR1 is SGHRS and CDR2 is YFSETQ. CDR3 loop: CASSLRRQTGQNHTQYF. CDR3 nucleotide sequence: TGCGCCAGCAGCTTGAGACGTCAGACAGGGCAGAATCATACGCAGTATTTT. The variable domain in full, with the rest retrieved from reference TRBV5-1 and TRBJ2-3, is KAGVTQTPRYLIKTRGQQVTLSCSPISGHRSVSWYQQTPGQGLQFLFEYFSETQRNKGNFPGRFSGRQFSNSRSEMNVSTLELGDSALYLCASSLRRQTGQNHTQYFGPGTRLTVL.

The chain links TRBV12-5 to TRBJ1-5, with unresolved D. The CDR3 covers 13 residues. Germline V gene sequence: CDR1 LGHNT, CDR2 FRNRAP. The V gene lost 2 bases and the J gene lost 2 bases, with 4 bases spanning the gap. The CDR3 here is CASGLQGNQPQHF. The CDR3 coding sequence is TGTGCTAGTGGTTTGCAGGGCAATCAGCCCCAGCATTTT.

Only a few counts were recorded for this clone. The chain carries TRBV5-6 and TRBJ2-7, with 10 bases identical to TRBD1. The CDR3 loop spans 17 amino acids. J lost 5 bases, V lost 3 bases, and 14 bases had no gene match. The germline CDR1 and CDR2 sequences are SGHDT and YYEEEE. The CDR3 loop is CASSSTGGNNYRHEQYF. In DNA form, the CDR3 reads TGTGCCAGCAGCTCGACAGGGGGCAACAACTATCGCCACGAGCAGTACTTC.

This CDR3 reads CATAPTSGVPDTQYF. The CDR3, as DNA: TGTGCCACCGCACCGACTAGCGGGGTCCCAGATACGCAGTATTTT. The genes are TRBV2 and TRBJ2-3; TRBD2 matches 11 bases. J gave up 4 bases and V 10 bases, and 10 bases lay outside the gene matches. There are 15 residues in the CDR3. Germline lookup yields CDR1 SNHLY and CDR2 FYNNEI.

The chain links TRBV4-2 to TRBJ1-5; D gene uncertain. This CDR3 comprises 18 residues. The V end lost 0 bases, the J end lost 7 bases, and 22 bases lay between the germline ends. Germline V gives CDR1 LGHNA, CDR2 YNFKEQ. CDR3 region: CASSQDGKGSTIGQPQHF. The CDR3 coding sequence is TGTGCCAGCAGCCAAGACGGGAAGGGCAGTACTATAGGGCAGCCCCAGCATTTT.

To note about this clone: An end of the junction does not agree with germline; a read error may underlie this. V usage is TRBV7-7 and J usage is TRBJ2-5; D may be TRBD1 (6 bases). There are 15 residues in the CDR3. CDR1 SSHAT and CDR2 FNYEAQ come from the germline V gene (reference sequence). CDR3 DNA sequence: TGTGCTAGCAGCTTAACGGGGACCAGGGGAGAGACCCAGTACTTC. Protein: CASSLTGTRGETQYF.

The chain links TRBV6-6 to TRBJ1-2, with D uncertain. V lost 5 bases to trimming and J lost 2 bases, with 24 bases between them. Germline V gene sequence: CDR1 MNHNY, CDR2 SVGAGI (reference sequence). The CDR3 runs to 18 residues. CDR3 in DNA: TGTGCCAGCAGTCCGAGATCCTTTAGCCGGGGTGAAAACTATGGCTACACCTTC. As protein: CASSPRSFSRGENYGYTF.